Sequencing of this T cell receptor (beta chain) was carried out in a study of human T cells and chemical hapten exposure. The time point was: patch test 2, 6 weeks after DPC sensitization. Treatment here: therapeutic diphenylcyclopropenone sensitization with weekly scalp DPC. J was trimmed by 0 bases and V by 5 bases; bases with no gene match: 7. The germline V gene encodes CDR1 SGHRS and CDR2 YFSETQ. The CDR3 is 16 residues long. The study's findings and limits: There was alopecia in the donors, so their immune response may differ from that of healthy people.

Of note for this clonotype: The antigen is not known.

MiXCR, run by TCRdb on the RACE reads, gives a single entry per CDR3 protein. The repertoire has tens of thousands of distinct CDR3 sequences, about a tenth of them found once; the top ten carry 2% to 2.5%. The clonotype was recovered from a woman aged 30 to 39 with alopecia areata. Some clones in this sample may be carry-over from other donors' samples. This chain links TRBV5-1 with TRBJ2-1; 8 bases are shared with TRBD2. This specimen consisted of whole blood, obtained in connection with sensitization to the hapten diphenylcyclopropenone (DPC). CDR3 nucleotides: TGCGCCAGCAGGCCGGGACTAGTCTCCTCCTACAATGAGCAGTTCTTC. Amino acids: CASRPGLVSSYNEQFF.